This T cell receptor beta chain is from a study of T cell changes during pregnancy in multiple sclerosis. This CDR3 is built from 17 residues. V gave up 0 bases and J gave up 4 bases; unmatched junction bases: 10. Germline lookup yields CDR1 ENHRY and CDR2 SYGVKD. The repertoire was sequenced with immunoSEQ multiplex PCR; TCRdb's copy has only in-frame clones and lacks some. The table records nearly 110,000 clones, less than 95% of them present only once. The specimen was peripheral blood, collected after pregnancy. This TCR derives from a female donor with multiple sclerosis, enrolled in a pregnancy study. The genes are TRBV10-3 and TRBJ1-2; the match to TRBD1 covers 8 bases. CDR3 nucleotide sequence: TGTGCCATCAGTGAGTCCCCGACAGGGGCCCGGGGCTATGGCTACACCTTC. Its protein product is CAISESPTGARGYGYTF.